The T cell receptor (beta chain) described here comes from a study of PD-1 blockade in classical Hodgkin lymphoma. Overall study findings and caveats: Nivolumab initiation under 1 year post-ASCT meant exclusion.

CDR1 and CDR2 (germline): SNHLY, FYNNEI. V trimming: 10 bases; J trimming: 15 bases; junction bases outside the gene matches: 11. The CDR3 is 12 amino acids. On this clone itself: Antigen: not known.

Time point specified: cycle 4 day 1 (C4D1), after about 6 weeks of nivolumab. Exposure to brentuximab vedotin varied, and each patient had relapsed following autologous stem cell transplantation. TCRdb's table, derived via immunoSEQ multiplex PCR, lists solely in-frame clones and lacks some. The data contain 30,000 to 50,000 clones, about three quarters of them singletons. This TCR was recovered from a human donor with classical Hodgkin lymphoma. The sample was peripheral blood mononuclear cells (PBMCs), taken before the fourth cycle of nivolumab. The genes are TRBV2 and TRBJ2-4; 11 nucleotides line up with TRBD2. The CDR3 protein is CATSRSGGAGYF. The CDR3 DNA sequence: TGTGCCACCTCCCGTAGCGGGGGGGCGGGGTACTTC.